This T cell receptor beta chain emerged from a study of regulatory T cells in long-lasting Graves disease. Time point defined: persistent/refractory GD, antithyroid drugs over 5 years with positive TRAb. From PBMCs, RNA was extracted and then used to make the TCR library. This clonotype was observed many times. Both iRepertoire HTBI primers and Arm-PCR of CDR3 regions were used to build the TCR beta libraries. TCRdb analysed the multiplex PCR reads with MiXCR anew, one entry per CDR3 protein. The table includes hundreds of thousands of distinct CDR3 sequences, 21% detected once. The source material was peripheral blood mononuclear cells (PBMCs), sampled when the disease was refractory, from a patient treated with antithyroid drugs. The sequence came from a female donor with Graves disease.

The CDR3 reads CASSVVESSYEQYF. In nucleotides, the CDR3 is TGTGCCAGCAGCGTAGTCGAGAGCTCCTACGAGCAGTACTTC. The chain links TRBV9 to TRBJ2-7; D unresolved. This CDR3 has 14 amino acids. The germline V and J ends were trimmed by 0 bases and 0 bases, with 7 bases remaining between them. Germline V lookup: CDR1 SGDLS, CDR2 YYNGEE.